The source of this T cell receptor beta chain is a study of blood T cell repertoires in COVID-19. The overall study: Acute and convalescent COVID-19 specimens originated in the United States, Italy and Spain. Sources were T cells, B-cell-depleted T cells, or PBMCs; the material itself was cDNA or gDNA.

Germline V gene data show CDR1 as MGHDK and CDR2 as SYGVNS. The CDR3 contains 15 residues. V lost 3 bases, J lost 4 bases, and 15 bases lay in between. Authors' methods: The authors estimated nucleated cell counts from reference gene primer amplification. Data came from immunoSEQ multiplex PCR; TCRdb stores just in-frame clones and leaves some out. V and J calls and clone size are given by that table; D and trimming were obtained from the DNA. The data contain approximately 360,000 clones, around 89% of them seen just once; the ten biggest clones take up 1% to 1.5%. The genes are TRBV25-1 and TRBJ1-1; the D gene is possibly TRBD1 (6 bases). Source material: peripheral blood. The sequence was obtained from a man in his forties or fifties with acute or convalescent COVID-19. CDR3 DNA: TGTGCCAGCAGTGATACACAGGGAGTTTCCACTGAAGCTTTCTTT. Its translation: CASSDTQGVSTEAFF.